The source of this TCR beta chain is a study of blood T cell repertoires in COVID-19. The V end was cut by 4 bases, the J end by 2 bases, with 12 bases between. This CDR3 is 15 amino acids long. Germline V CDR1 and CDR2: LGHNA, YSLEER. This clone was seen a handful of times. Repertoires were generated with immunoSEQ multiplex PCR, while TCRdb's copy carries only in-frame clones and drops some. The table records around 250,000 clones, about nine tenths of them present only once. The V and J genes are TRBV4-3 and TRBJ1-5, with D hard to call. The sequence derives from a human donor in a cohort exposed to, infected with or recovered from COVID-19 (not recorded which). The donor label of this sample is uncertain. The sequencing input was PBMCs or T cells enriched from blood (not recorded which). This CDR3 reads CASSLRRQGNQPQHF. In nucleotides, the CDR3 is TGCGCCAGCAGCCTCAGGCGCCAGGGCAATCAGCCCCAGCATTTT.